This record concerns one TCR beta chain sequence. This sample is part of a study of T cell responses to AZD1222 COVID-19 vaccine. TCRdb keeps only in-frame clones here, not all; method: immunoSEQ multiplex PCR. The repertoire table contains some 150,000 clones. CDR1 and CDR2 (germline): LGHDT, YNNKEL (reference sequence). The length of the CDR3 is 14 residues. The V end lost 4 bases, the J end lost 1 base, and 10 bases lay between the germline ends. Sequencing used peripheral blood. This sequence originates from an adult in good health. This chain uses TRBV3-1 (or the pseudogene TRBV3-2) with TRBJ1-1; tentative D call: TRBD1 (5 bases). The CDR3 here is CASSPTGGNTEAFF. In DNA, the CDR3 is TGTGCCAGCAGCCCGACGGGGGGGAACACTGAAGCTTTCTTT.